This T cell receptor beta chain was profiled in a study of T cell therapy after organ transplantation. A remark on this clone: The antigen is not known.

This table comes from immunoSEQ multiplex PCR, and its TCRdb copy is limited to in-frame clones, with some not included. This table holds about 48,000 clones, approximately 94% found once. The CDR3 length is 14 residues. Germline CDR1 and CDR2: MNHEY and SVGAGI. V lost 5 bases, J lost 4 bases, and 2 bases stayed unmatched. The TCR was taken from a human patient who had received a solid organ transplant and had CMV disease. V and J are TRBV6-5 and TRBJ1-5; 10 positions agree with TRBD1. Source: CD8+ T cells from blood, taken before autologous CMV-specific T cell therapy. CDR3 loop: CASSRTGGNQPQHF. DNA for the CDR3: TGTGCCAGCAGTCGGACAGGGGGGAATCAGCCCCAGCATTTT.